This T cell receptor (beta chain) was captured in a study of T cells in Graves' hyperthyroidism and ophthalmopathy. Across the whole study: Once the initial diagnosis was made, peripheral blood was obtained before any treatment. Overall study results and limits: The blood repertoire included most of the expanded thyroid clonotypes above 0.001.

From less than 13 ml of fresh peripheral blood, PBMCs were isolated. Amplified regions were TCR beta CDR3 sequences from RNA transcripts. Researchers ran a first-round RT-PCR on the TCR CDR3 using the HTBI primer set. Each CDR3 protein is one row after TCRdb ran MiXCR on the multiplex PCR reads. The table records hundreds of thousands of distinct CDR3 sequences, about 15% of them present only once. This CDR3 is built from 12 residues. The V and J ends lost 7 bases and 6 bases, in that order; junction bases with no gene match: 3. Germline assignment: CDR1 KGHDR and CDR2 SFDVKD. This clonotype was observed many times. The antigen remains unidentified.

The source material was blood. The source of this sequence is a woman aged 40-49 years with Graves' ophthalmopathy. The rearrangement joins TRBV24-1 to TRBJ2-7; 9 bases fit TRBD2. The CDR3 here is CATSAAGGEQYF. DNA for the CDR3: TGTGCCACCAGCGCAGCGGGGGGCGAGCAGTACTTC.